This TCR beta chain was found in a study of blood T cells in healthy people across ages. Of note for this clonotype: What it binds is unknown.

Trimming removed 4 bases from V and 4 bases from J, with 24 bases in between. Germline-derived CDR1 and CDR2 are LGHNA and YNFKEQ. The CDR3 runs 18 residues. The donors, healthy Caucasians from Russia, were aged 6 to 90. A second roughly 6 to 12 cycle PCR used barcoded and J-beta primers. Every cDNA molecule carried a tag from a template-switch adaptor bearing 12 random nucleotides. One entry per CDR3 protein, called by TCRdb with MiXCR from the 5' RACE reads. Seen here are under 800,000 distinct CDR3 sequences, roughly two fifths observed once, and the top ten hold 20% to 25%. Study-level results: A greater number of naive CD4+ cells and higher diversity distinguished long-lived donors from aged donors.

Input material: blood. This clonotype was obtained from a woman aged 55 to 70 in good health. V and J are TRBV4-2 and TRBJ2-3, with D tentatively TRBD2 (6 bases). CDR3 sequence (DNA): TGTGCCAGCAGCCCTTCAACCCGAGGACTACGTAAGGCAGATACGCAGTATTTT. It encodes CASSPSTRGLRKADTQYF.